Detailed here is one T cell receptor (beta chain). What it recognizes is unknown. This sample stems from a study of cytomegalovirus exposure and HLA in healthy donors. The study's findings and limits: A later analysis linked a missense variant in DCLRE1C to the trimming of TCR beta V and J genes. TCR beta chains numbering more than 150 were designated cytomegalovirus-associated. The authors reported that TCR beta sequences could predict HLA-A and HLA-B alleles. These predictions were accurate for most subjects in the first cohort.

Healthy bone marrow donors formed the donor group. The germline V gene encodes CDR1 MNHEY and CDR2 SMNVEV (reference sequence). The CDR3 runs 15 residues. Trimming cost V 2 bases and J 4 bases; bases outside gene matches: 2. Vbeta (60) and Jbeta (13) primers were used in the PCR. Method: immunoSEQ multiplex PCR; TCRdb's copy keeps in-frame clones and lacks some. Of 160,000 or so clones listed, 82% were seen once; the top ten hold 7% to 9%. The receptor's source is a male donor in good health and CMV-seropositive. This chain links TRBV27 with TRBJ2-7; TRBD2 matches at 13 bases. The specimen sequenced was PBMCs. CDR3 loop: CASSLTGLAGYEQYF. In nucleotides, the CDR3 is TGTGCCAGCAGTTTAACGGGACTAGCGGGATACGAGCAGTACTTC.